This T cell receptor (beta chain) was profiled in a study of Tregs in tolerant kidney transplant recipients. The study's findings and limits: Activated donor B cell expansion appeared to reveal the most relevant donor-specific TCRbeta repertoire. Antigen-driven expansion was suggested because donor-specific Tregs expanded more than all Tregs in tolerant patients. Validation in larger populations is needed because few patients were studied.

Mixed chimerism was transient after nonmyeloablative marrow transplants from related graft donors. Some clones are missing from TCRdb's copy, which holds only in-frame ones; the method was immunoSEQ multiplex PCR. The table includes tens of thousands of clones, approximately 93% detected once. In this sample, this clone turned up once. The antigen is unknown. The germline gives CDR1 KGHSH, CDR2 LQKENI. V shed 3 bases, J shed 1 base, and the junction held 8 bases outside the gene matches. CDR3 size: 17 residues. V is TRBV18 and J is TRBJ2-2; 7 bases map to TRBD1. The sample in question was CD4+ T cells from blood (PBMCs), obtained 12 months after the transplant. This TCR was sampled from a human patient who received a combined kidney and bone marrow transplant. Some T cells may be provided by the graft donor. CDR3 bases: TGTGCCAGCTCACCCTACAGGGGAAGGTTGAACACCGGGGAGCTGTTTTTT. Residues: CASSPYRGRLNTGELFF.